These T cell receptor beta chains were read from a single sample in a study of T cells after yellow fever vaccination. TCRdb reanalysed the 5' RACE reads using MiXCR and keeps one entry per CDR3 protein. The sample records around 600,000 distinct CDR3 sequences, about 12% being singletons. This specimen was PBMCs, taken on the day of the yellow fever booster vaccination. The receptors here all came from a man aged 25 to 45 who received the YFV17D yellow fever vaccine. Both conserved end residues are part of each CDR3. The D gene is left open where the match is weak. Clone sizes are given selectively: once, few, many, or a class where the clone is expanded.

TRBJ1-5	TRBV4-2	few	.	CASSQLEGEDQPQHF	TGTGCCAGCAGCCAGTTGGAGGGGGAGGATCAGCCCCAGCATTTT
TRBJ2-5	TRBV20-1	few	.	CSARTPKQETQYF	TGCAGTGCTCGGACACCTAAACAAGAGACCCAGTACTTC
TRBJ1-2	TRBV6-5	.	TRBD1	CASSYRGRGYGYTF	TGTGCCAGCAGTTACAGGGGGCGCGGGTATGGCTACACCTTC
TRBJ2-5	TRBV6-8	.	.	CASGDVQETQYF	TGTGCCAGTGGGGACGTCCAAGAGACCCAGTACTTC
TRBJ2-3	TRBV11-2	many	.	CASMSYRADTQYF	TGTGCCAGCATGTCATACCGAGCAGATACGCAGTATTTT
TRBJ1-2	TRBV3-1	few	.	CASSQGLIGVGYTF	TGTGCCAGCAGCCAAGGGCTTATTGGAGTTGGCTACACCTTC
TRBJ1-1	TRBV25-1	few	.	CASSGMDSTEAFF	TGTGCCAGCAGTGGAATGGACAGCACTGAAGCTTTCTTT
TRBJ2-7	TRBV5-1	few	TRBD1	CASSTDGTGTYEQYF	TGCGCCAGCAGCACCGACGGGACAGGTACCTACGAGCAGTACTTC
TRBJ2-5	TRBV18	.	.	CASSPSNDQETQYF	TGTGCCAGCTCACCCTCCAACGACCAAGAGACCCAGTACTTC
TRBJ2-1	TRBV7-2	few	.	CASSSKGFYNEQFF	TGTGCCAGCAGCTCGAAGGGATTTTACAATGAGCAGTTCTTC
TRBJ2-1	TRBV20-1	many	.	CSARVRSGSGGNNEQFF	TGCAGTGCTAGAGTACGGAGCGGTAGCGGCGGTAACAATGAGCAGTTCTTC
TRBJ1-5	TRBV29-1	few	.	CSVEGVGEGQPQHF	TGCAGCGTTGAAGGGGTAGGGGAGGGCCAGCCCCAGCATTTT
TRBJ2-7	TRBV28	many	TRBD2	CASSLLAGGPSYEQYF	TGTGCCAGCAGCTTATTAGCGGGAGGCCCTTCCTACGAGCAGTACTTC
TRBJ2-1	TRBV12-3/TRBV12-4	.	.	CASSRLESKDEQFF	TGTGCCAGCAGTAGACTAGAGTCGAAGGATGAGCAGTTCTTC
TRBJ2-1	TRBV12-3/TRBV12-4	.	TRBD1	CASRPSGVDRACF	TGTGCCAGCAGGCCTTCGGGGGTGGACAGGGCTTGCTTC
TRBJ2-5	TRBV5-1	.	TRBD2	CASSWAGTSGQETQYF	TGCGCCAGCAGCTGGGCGGGGACTAGCGGACAAGAGACCCAGTACTTC
TRBJ2-1	TRBV5-1	many	.	CASSLQQRVNEQFF	TGCGCCAGCAGCTTGCAGCAGCGGGTGAATGAGCAGTTCTTC
TRBJ2-1	TRBV12-5	.	TRBD1	CASGLGGTGTAEQFF	TGTGCTAGTGGTTTGGGAGGGACAGGGACGGCTGAGCAGTTCTTC
TRBJ2-5	TRBV6-1	many	.	CASSLTPSPAETQYF	TGTGCCAGCAGCCTTACCCCCTCGCCCGCAGAGACCCAGTACTTC
TRBJ1-2	TRBV12-3/TRBV12-4	.	.	CASEVDSSHGYTF	TGTGCCAGCGAGGTGGACAGTTCGCATGGCTACACCTTC
TRBJ2-1	TRBV9	.	.	CASSVVQVSYNEQFF	TGTGCCAGCAGCGTAGTACAGGTTTCCTACAATGAGCAGTTCTTC
TRBJ2-7	TRBV4-2	.	.	CASSRTGTAQYEQYF	TGTGCCAGCAGCCGAACCGGGACTGCTCAATACGAGCAGTACTTC
TRBJ1-1	TRBV7-9	few	.	CASRPTQNTEAFF	TGTGCCAGCAGACCGACACAGAACACTGAAGCTTTCTTT
TRBJ2-5	TRBV10-3	few	TRBD1	CAIRATGVETQYF	TGTGCCATCAGGGCGACAGGGGTGGAGACCCAGTACTTC
TRBJ1-1	TRBV7-9	many	TRBD1	CASSRGQGGTEAFF	TGTGCCAGCAGCCGAGGACAGGGCGGGACTGAAGCTTTCTTT
TRBJ2-7	TRBV12-3/TRBV12-4	few	TRBD2	CASRQQAGGGPEQYF	TGTGCCAGCAGGCAGCAGGCGGGGGGAGGTCCAGAGCAGTACTTC
TRBJ1-3	TRBV10-3	.	TRBD1	CAIRDSGTGGNTIYF	TGTGCCATCAGAGATTCCGGGACAGGGGGAAACACCATATATTTT
TRBJ2-1	TRBV5-4	.	.	CASSWGGANNEQFF	TGTGCCAGCAGCTGGGGTGGGGCCAACAATGAGCAGTTCTTC
TRBJ2-5	TRBV24-1	few	TRBD1	CATRDRTVTTQYF	TGTGCCACTCGGGACAGAACCGTAACGACCCAGTACTTC
TRBJ2-7	TRBV29-1	.	.	CSVEESGSYEQYF	TGCAGCGTTGAAGAAAGCGGCTCCTACGAGCAGTACTTC
TRBJ1-1	TRBV28	.	.	CASSWPLGEAFF	TGTGCCAGCAGTTGGCCTCTGGGGGAAGCTTTCTTT
TRBJ2-5	TRBV18	many	TRBD2	CASSPVPGGGETQYF	TGTGCCAGCTCACCAGTCCCGGGAGGTGGAGAGACCCAGTACTTC
TRBJ1-3	TRBV12-3/TRBV12-4	many	.	CASSGQGGHTIYF	TGTGCCAGCAGTGGGCAGGGTGGGCACACCATATATTTT
TRBJ2-2	TRBV2	.	TRBD2	CARRLAGGPTGELFF	TGTGCCAGAAGACTAGCGGGAGGGCCCACCGGGGAGCTGTTTTTT
TRBJ1-5	TRBV11-2	.	.	CASSLDLLGRLSNQPQHF	TGTGCCAGCAGCTTAGATCTTTTGGGGAGGTTAAGCAATCAGCCCCAGCATTTT
TRBJ1-6	TRBV19	.	.	CASSPQATRGSPLHF	TGTGCCAGTAGTCCCCAGGCCACCCGTGGGTCACCCCTCCACTTT
TRBJ2-7	TRBV6-1	.	.	CASSDPLQFGQYF	TGTGCCAGCAGTGACCCACTTCAGTTCGGGCAGTACTTC
TRBJ2-2	TRBV14	.	TRBD2	CASSPRTSGTNTGELFF	TGTGCCAGCAGCCCCAGGACTAGCGGTACGAACACCGGGGAGCTGTTTTTT
TRBJ2-7	TRBV30	few	.	CAWSVKLSGRTYEQYF	TGTGCCTGGAGTGTCAAGCTGTCAGGGAGGACTTACGAGCAGTACTTC
TRBJ2-7	TRBV20-1	few	.	CSASKPGSPYEQYF	TGCAGTGCTAGTAAACCCGGGTCCCCCTACGAGCAGTACTTC
TRBJ1-6	TRBV27	many	TRBD1	CASRRTGGRDSPLHF	TGTGCCAGCAGAAGGACAGGGGGCAGGGATTCACCCCTCCACTTT
TRBJ1-1	TRBV7-2	.	.	CASSSGIEAFF	TGTGCCAGCAGCTCAGGGATTGAAGCTTTCTTT
TRBJ1-2	TRBV5-6	few	TRBD1	CASSSTGLIYGYTF	TGTGCCAGCAGCTCGACAGGGCTCATCTATGGCTACACCTTC